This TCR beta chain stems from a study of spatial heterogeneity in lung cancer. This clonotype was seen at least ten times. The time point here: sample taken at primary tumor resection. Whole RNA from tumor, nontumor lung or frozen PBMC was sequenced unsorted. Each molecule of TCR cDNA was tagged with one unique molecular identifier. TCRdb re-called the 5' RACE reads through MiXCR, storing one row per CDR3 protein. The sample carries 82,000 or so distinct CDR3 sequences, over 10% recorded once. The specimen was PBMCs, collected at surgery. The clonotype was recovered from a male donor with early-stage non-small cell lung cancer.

The CDR3 region has the DNA TGCAGTGCTAGAGATGGACGACAGGGGAAAAACGAGCAGTACTTC. Translation: CSARDGRQGKNEQYF. The gene calls are TRBV20-1 and TRBJ2-7, with 8 nucleotides matching TRBD1. The CDR3 consists of 15 residues. Germline trimming cut 0 bases from V and 5 bases from J; bases unmatched to any gene: 9. From germline, CDR1 is DFQATT and CDR2 SNEGSKA (reference sequence).